A single sample is the source of the 4 T cell receptor beta chains below, sequenced in a study of PD-1 blockade in classical Hodgkin lymphoma. Data came from immunoSEQ multiplex PCR; TCRdb stores just in-frame clones and leaves some out. Of approximately 160,000 clones detected, under 85% appear once; the ten largest clones hold about 9%. Every patient had relapsed following autologous stem cell transplantation, and cohorts differed in brentuximab vedotin exposure. Specimen: peripheral blood mononuclear cells (PBMCs), collected before the second cycle of nivolumab. These receptor sequences come from a human donor with classical Hodgkin lymphoma.

This sequence joins TRBV28 and TRBJ1-5; D gene ambiguous. Trimming left V 2 bases short and J 2 bases short, with 10 bases between. CDR3 size: 15 residues. Germline values: CDR1 MDHEN, CDR2 SYDVKM. In DNA, the CDR3 is TGTGCCAGCAGTTTAACGGACGGGGGCAATCAGCCCCAGCATTTT. Translated: CASSLTDGGNQPQHF.

The genes are TRBV13 and TRBJ1-6; D is perhaps TRBD1 (5 bases). The germline V gene has CDR1 PRHDT and CDR2 FYEKMQ (reference sequence). With 10 bases removed from V and 1 base from J, the gap between germline ends came to 20 bases. CDR3 length: 17 residues. The CDR3 reads CATSRGRRESYNSPLHF. In DNA form, the CDR3 reads TGTGCCACCTCTCGGGGCAGGCGAGAATCCTATAATTCACCCCTCCACTTT. Complete variable domain (other parts from reference TRBV13 and TRBJ1-6): AAGVIQSPRHLIKEKRETATLKCYPIPRHDTVYWYQQGPGQDPQFLISFYEKMQSDKGSIPDRFSAQQFSDYHSELNMSSLELGDSALYFCATSRGRRESYNSPLHFGNGTRLTVT.

J is TRBJ2-1 and V is TRBV10-3; 9 bases line up with TRBD2. V shed 0 bases, J shed 4 bases, and the junction held 7 bases outside the gene matches. The CDR3 length is 17 residues. The V gene's germline CDR1 is ENHRY and CDR2 SYGVKD. The CDR3 DNA follows: TGTGCCATCAGTGAGTCTGCGGGAGGGTCGATTTACAATGAGCAGTTCTTC. It specifies CAISESAGGSIYNEQFF.

The table lists this clone with many counts. V gene TRBV7-9 combines with J gene TRBJ1-1; TRBD1 is a possible D gene (5 bases). The CDR3 contains 14 residues. From germline, CDR1 is SEHNR and CDR2 FQNEAQ (reference sequence). The germline V and J ends were trimmed by 5 bases and 5 bases, with 15 bases remaining between them. DNA for the CDR3: TGTGCCAGCAGCCGGGGGTCGGGCAGGACTGAAGCTTTCTTT. Translated, it gives CASSRGSGRTEAFF.